A single sample is the source of the 13 T cell receptor gamma chains below, sequenced in a study of Vδ1+ human thymocytes. Sequences come from RNA converted to cDNA by reverse transcription. The CDR3 regions were amplified by multiplex PCR from V-gene primers to a constant-region primer. TCRdb fed the multiplex PCR reads to CATT. In the table there are 36,000 or so gamma-chain clones, 20% to 25% of which are singletons. Which antigens these TCRs recognize remains unknown. Study-level results: Thymic TRG and TRD repertoires appeared highly polyclonal.

The sample taken for sequencing was Vdelta1+ gamma-delta thymocytes from the thymus. Stated subset: FACS-sorted CD3+ TCRalphabeta- TCRVdelta1+ TCRVdelta2- thymocytes. These receptors all come from a girl under three years old who had congenital heart surgery.

This chain links TRGV2 with TRGJ1 or TRGJ2. The junction had 12 bases not matched to a gene; V was cut back by 5 bases and J by 11 bases. Germline loops: CDR1 EGSNGY, CDR2 YDSYNSKV. The CDR3 loop spans 12 amino acids. The CDR3 is CATWASLREKLF. In nucleotides, the CDR3 is TGTGCCACCTGGGCCTCGCTGAGGGAGAAACTCTTT.

The chain joins TRGV8 to TRGJ1 or TRGJ2. V lost 2 bases, J lost 8 bases, and 6 bases stayed unmatched. The germline V gene encodes CDR1 VENAVY and CDR2 YDSYNSRV. The CDR3 contains 12 residues. The CDR3 loop reads CATWDIEDKKLF. The CDR3 coding sequence is TGTGCCACCTGGGATATTGAAGATAAGAAACTCTTT.

The V and J genes are TRGV2 and TRGJ1 or TRGJ2. The CDR3 runs to 14 residues. CDR1 EGSNGY and CDR2 YDSYNSKV come from the germline V gene. The ends lost 1 base at V and 5 bases at J; junction bases unmatched: 8. CDR3 coding DNA: TGTGCCACCTGGGACGGCGATATTCATTATAAGAAACTCTTT. This translates into CATWDGDIHYKKLF.

The V call is TRGV3, the J call TRGJP2. With V trimmed by 1 base and J by 3 bases, 8 bases remained unmatched. The CDR3 is 16 residues long. Germline values: CDR1 VTNTFY, CDR2 YDVSTARD (reference sequence). CDR3 DNA: TGTGCCACCTGGGACAGCGGGCAGGGTAGTGATTGGATCAAGACGTTT. It translates to CATWDSGQGSDWIKTF.

The V and J genes are TRGV8 and TRGJ1 or TRGJ2. The V gene end was trimmed by 2 bases and the J gene end by 3 bases; junction bases not matched to a gene: 7. Germline lookup yields CDR1 VENAVY and CDR2 YDSYNSRV. CDR3 length equals 14 residues. The CDR3 coding sequence is TGTGCCACCTGGGATACTGGGCCTTATTATAAGAAACTCTTT. Protein: CATWDTGPYYKKLF.

In the case of this clone: A read error may be the cause here, since a much bigger clone is one base away. Distinct nucleotide sequences in the sample also encode this CDR3. The chain is built from TRGV3 and TRGJ1 or TRGJ2. CDR1 is VTNTFY, CDR2 YDVSTARD, per germline (reference sequence). The CDR3 contains 12 residues. J lost 9 bases, V lost 0 bases, and 5 bases had no gene match. Here the CDR3 reads CATWDRLCKKLF. CDR3 bases: TGTGCCACCTGGGACAGGCTTTGTAAGAAACTCTTT.

The sample holds a few counts of this clone. This rearrangement joins TRGV4 to TRGJ1 or TRGJ2. The ends lost 9 bases at V and 12 bases at J; junction bases unmatched: 8. There are 9 residues in the CDR3. From germline, CDR1 is EGSTGY and CDR2 YDSYTSSV. The CDR3 coding sequence is TGTGCCACCCGGGGGCGGAAACTCTTT. Translating gives CATRGRKLF.

In its sample, this clone was seen a few times. The chain links TRGV2 to TRGJ1 or TRGJ2. The CDR3 spans 11 residues. V shed 3 bases, J shed 10 bases, and the junction held 6 bases outside the gene matches. Germline CDR1 and CDR2: EGSNGY and YDSYNSKV. The CDR3 loop reads CATWDRKKKLF. The CDR3 bases are TGTGCCACCTGGGACAGAAAAAAGAAACTCTTT.

This clone was seen a handful of times. This chain joins TRGV3 and TRGJP2. J lost 1 base, V lost 0 bases, and 5 bases had no gene match. Germline CDR1 VTNTFY, CDR2 YDVSTARD (reference sequence). The length of the CDR3 is 16 residues. This CDR3 reads CATWDRLVSSDWIKTF. CDR3 sequence (DNA): TGTGCCACCTGGGACAGGCTAGTTAGTAGTGATTGGATCAAGACGTTT.

Details on this clone: Different DNA sequences within this sample yield the same CDR3. The chain links TRGV8 to TRGJ1 or TRGJ2. Germline V CDR1 and CDR2: VENAVY, YDSYNSRV. The ends lost 4 bases at V and 1 base at J; junction bases unmatched: 10. The CDR3 has 15 residues. The CDR3 region has the DNA TGTGCCACCTGGGACTCCCACCTTAATTATTATAAGAAACTCTTT. It codes for CATWDSHLNYYKKLF.

In its sample, this clone was seen a few times. This chain uses TRGV4 with TRGJ1 or TRGJ2. The CDR3 is 12 amino acids. The V gene end was trimmed by 3 bases and the J gene end by 11 bases; junction bases not matched to a gene: 10. Germline V lookup: CDR1 EGSTGY, CDR2 YDSYTSSV. CDR3 bases: TGTGCCACCTGGGATCGCGGATATGAGAAACTCTTT. Translating it yields CATWDRGYEKLF.

Concerning this clone: This sequence may be a read error, since a much larger clone differs from it by one base. Additional DNA sequences in this sample encode the identical CDR3. This chain uses TRGV2 with TRGJ1 or TRGJ2. Looked up from germline, CDR1 is EGSNGY and CDR2 is YDSYNSKV. Trimming at V came to 0 bases and at J to 3 bases, leaving 5 bases not matched to a gene. The CDR3 is 14 amino acids. The CDR3 DNA sequence: TGTGCCACCTGGGACGGGCGGATTTATTATAAGAAACTCTTT. It specifies CATWDGRIYYKKLF.

The J gene is TRGJ1 or TRGJ2, the V gene TRGV2. Per germline, CDR1 EGSNGY and CDR2 YDSYNSKV. The J segment lost 12 bases and the V segment lost 0 bases, leaving 8 bases of the junction unmatched. The CDR3 loop spans 12 amino acids. The CDR3 sequence is CATWDGRFWKLF. DNA for the CDR3: TGTGCCACCTGGGACGGGCGATTTTGGAAACTCTTT.